This is a list of T cell receptor beta chains from one sample in a study of cytomegalovirus exposure and HLA in healthy donors. The table came from immunoSEQ multiplex PCR; TCRdb's copy has only in-frame clones and leaves some out. This sample carries about 57,000 clones, approximately 80% of them seen once, and the ten largest clones take around 4%. Material for sequencing was PBMCs. The source is a man aged 25-45 years in good health and CMV-seronegative. CDR3s include the opening cysteine and the closing phenylalanine or tryptophan. Each record gives: CDR3 protein, V gene, D gene, J gene. A D gene is named only where the DNA matches it firmly.

CDR3aa: CASSSGTSSYNEQFF; v_gene: TRBV5-4; d_gene: TRBD2; j_gene: TRBJ2-1
CDR3aa: CASADGSRSYNEQFF; v_gene: TRBV5-1; d_gene: -; j_gene: TRBJ2-1
CDR3aa: CASQLAGSSYEQYF; v_gene: TRBV11-2; d_gene: -; j_gene: TRBJ2-7
CDR3aa: CASTPAVMTYEQYF; v_gene: TRBV7-2; d_gene: -; j_gene: TRBJ2-7
CDR3aa: CASSLGQGGNEKLFF; v_gene: TRBV5-1; d_gene: TRBD1; j_gene: TRBJ1-4
CDR3aa: CASSPGLAGGQETQYF; v_gene: TRBV5-8; d_gene: TRBD2; j_gene: TRBJ2-5
CDR3aa: CASSPRSGVGPGELFF; v_gene: TRBV9; d_gene: -; j_gene: TRBJ2-2
CDR3aa: CASSSQGSVNTEAFF; v_gene: TRBV7-2; d_gene: -; j_gene: TRBJ1-1
CDR3aa: CASSPDRGYGYTF; v_gene: TRBV11-1; d_gene: -; j_gene: TRBJ1-2
CDR3aa: CASSSTGGSNYGYTF; v_gene: TRBV6-6; d_gene: TRBD1; j_gene: TRBJ1-2
CDR3aa: CASKVEGTASYEQYF; v_gene: TRBV6-6; d_gene: -; j_gene: TRBJ2-7
CDR3aa: CASSEGLGQFF; v_gene: TRBV9; d_gene: -; j_gene: TRBJ2-1
CDR3aa: CASSMAPNQPQHF; v_gene: TRBV2; d_gene: -; j_gene: TRBJ1-5
CDR3aa: CASSMGGSVSGANVLTF; v_gene: TRBV19; d_gene: TRBD2; j_gene: TRBJ2-6